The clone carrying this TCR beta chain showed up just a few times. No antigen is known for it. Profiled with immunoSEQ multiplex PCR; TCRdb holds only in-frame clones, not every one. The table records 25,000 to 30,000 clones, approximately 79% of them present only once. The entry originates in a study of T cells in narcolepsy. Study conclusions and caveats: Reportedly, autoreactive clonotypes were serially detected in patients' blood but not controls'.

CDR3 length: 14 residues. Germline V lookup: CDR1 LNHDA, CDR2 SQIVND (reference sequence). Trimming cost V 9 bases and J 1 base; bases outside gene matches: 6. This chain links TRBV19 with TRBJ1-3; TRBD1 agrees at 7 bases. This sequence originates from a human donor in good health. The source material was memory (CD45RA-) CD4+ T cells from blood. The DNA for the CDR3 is TGTGCCAGCGGGACAGCCTTTTCTGGAAACACCATATATTTT. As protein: CASGTAFSGNTIYF. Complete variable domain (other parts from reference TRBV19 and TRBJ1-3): DGGITQSPKYLFRKEGQNVTLSCEQNLNHDAMYWYRQDPGQGLRLIYYSQIVNDFQKGDIAEGYSVSREKKESFPLTVTSAQKNPTAFYLCASGTAFSGNTIYFGEGSWLTVV.